This T cell receptor (beta chain) was identified in a study of control samples from healthy donors and cancer patients. Profiling relied on immunoSEQ multiplex PCR, and the TCRdb table lists in-frame clones only, not all of them. The sample carries over 150,000 clones, nearly 96% recorded once. The CDR3 runs to 15 residues. Germline CDR1 SGHRS, CDR2 YFSETQ. With 1 base clipped from V and 2 bases from J, the junction kept 6 bases outside the gene matches. Sequences were obtained from blood. This receptor was taken from a woman in her twenties or thirties in good health. The gene calls are TRBV5-1 and TRBJ2-7; 7 bases are shared with TRBD1. CDR3 coding DNA: TGCGCCAGCAGCTTGACCGGGACAGTAACCTACGAGCAGTACTTC. Protein product: CASSLTGTVTYEQYF.